Listed here are 14 T cell receptor beta chains from one sample, sequenced in a study of glioma-infiltrating T cells after dendritic cell vaccination (dated by TCRdb to between 2015 and 2016). Receptor amplification or capture employed the immunoSEQ multiplex PCR assay. TCRdb provides this immuneACCESS table in a form limited to in-frame rearrangements. Some clones are lacking; in checked studies, under half of them reflect an unresolved V gene, and why the rest are absent is not known. The sample profile shows roughly 82,000 clones; around nine tenths of them were found once. More than 3% of the sample is taken by the ten largest. Sequences were derived from blood, sampled before dendritic cell vaccination. Receptors originate from a human donor with glioblastoma.

The chain links TRBV5-1 to TRBJ2-2, with 8 bases lining up with TRBD1. V gave up 4 bases and J gave up 1 base; unmatched junction bases: 3. Germline values: CDR1 SGHRS, CDR2 YFSETQ. The CDR3 is 15 residues long. The CDR3 DNA follows: TGCGCCAGCAGCGCGGGACAGGTGAACACCGGGGAGCTGTTTTTT. Translated, it gives CASSAGQVNTGELFF.

V is TRBV5-1 and J is TRBJ1-2; D ambiguous. Trimming removed 0 bases at V and 0 bases at J, with 6 bases between. The V gene's germline CDR1 is SGHRS and CDR2 YFSETQ. This CDR3 is built from 14 residues. CDR3 amino acids: CASSLESTNYGYTF. The CDR3 bases are TGCGCCAGCAGCTTGGAGAGCACTAACTATGGCTACACCTTC.

The rearrangement uses TRBV6-4 and TRBJ1-2, with TRBD1 matching over 7 bases. Germline-derived CDR1 and CDR2 are MRHNA and SNTAGT. V trimming: 8 bases; J trimming: 5 bases; junction bases outside the gene matches: 14. The CDR3 totals 15 residues. The CDR3 spells CASSKEAGGSYGYTF. CDR3 DNA sequence: TGTGCCAGCTCCAAAGAGGCAGGGGGAAGTTATGGCTACACCTTC.

The chain uses TRBV19 and TRBJ1-5, with 12 bases aligning to TRBD1. CDR1 and CDR2 (germline): LNHDA, SQIVND (reference sequence). CDR3 size: 15 residues. The ends lost 4 bases at V and 6 bases at J; junction bases unmatched: 4. CDR3 amino acids: CASSSGTGGFQPQHF. The CDR3 coding sequence is TGTGCCAGTAGTAGTGGGACAGGGGGCTTTCAGCCCCAGCATTTT. Full variable domain (outside the CDR3, taken from reference TRBV19 and TRBJ1-5): DGGITQSPKYLFRKEGQNVTLSCEQNLNHDAMYWYRQDPGQGLRLIYYSQIVNDFQKGDIAEGYSVSREKKESFPLTVTSAQKNPTAFYLCASSSGTGGFQPQHFGDGTRLSIL.

This clone was seen just once. This chain connects TRBV5-6 to TRBJ2-3, with TRBD1 matching over 9 bases. The CDR3 covers 15 residues. CDR1 and CDR2 from the germline V gene are SGHDT and YYEEEE. Germline trimming cut 4 bases from V and 4 bases from J; bases unmatched to any gene: 7. The CDR3 coding sequence is TGTGCCAGCAGCCCATTACAGGGGGCGGCAGATACGCAGTATTTT. Translation gives CASSPLQGAADTQYF.

Only one count was recorded for this clone. The rearrangement uses TRBV7-9 and TRBJ2-5; D is perhaps TRBD1 (7 bases). Trimming stripped 6 bases from V and 4 bases from J, with 18 bases between. CDR1 is SEHNR and CDR2 is FQNEAQ in the germline V gene (reference sequence). The CDR3 length is 15 residues. CDR3 protein: CASRDPEGALETQYF. CDR3 DNA sequence: TGTGCCAGCAGGGACCCGGAGGGGGCTCTAGAGACCCAGTACTTC.

The rearrangement uses TRBV4-1 and TRBJ2-5; D unresolved. V dropped 0 bases and J dropped 3 bases, with 14 bases sitting between them. Germline values: CDR1 MGHRA, CDR2 YSYEKL. The CDR3 length is 16 residues. CDR3 sequence reads: CASSQDPLGEKETQYF. CDR3 coding DNA: TGCGCCAGCAGCCAAGATCCCCTAGGAGAGAAAGAGACCCAGTACTTC.

This clone was observed a few times. The chain links TRBV4-1 to TRBJ2-5; D gene uncertain. V lost 0 bases and J lost 5, with 7 bases in between. From germline, CDR1 is MGHRA and CDR2 YSYEKL. This CDR3 is 13 amino acids long. The chain's CDR3 is CASSQEPRETQYF. CDR3 nucleotides: TGCGCCAGCAGCCAAGAACCCAGGGAGACCCAGTACTTC.

The rearrangement joins TRBV27 to TRBJ1-4; D call uncertain. Germline V gene sequence: CDR1 MNHEY, CDR2 SMNVEV (reference sequence). V was pared by 3 bases and J by 7 bases, with 15 bases between. The CDR3 is 15 residues long. The CDR3 coding sequence is TGTGCCAGCAGTTTGGTGAGGGAGCAGAGTGAAAAACTGTTTTTT. Its translation: CASSLVREQSEKLFF. Supplemented by reference TRBV27 and TRBJ1-4, the full variable domain reads EAQVTQNPRYLITVTGKKLTVTCSQNMNHEYMSWYRQDPGLGLRQIYYSMNVEVTDKGDVPEGYKVSRKEKRNFPLILESPSPNQTSLYFCASSLVREQSEKLFFGSGTQLSVL.

The chain uses TRBV18 and TRBJ2-2, with 9 bases aligning to TRBD1. The CDR3 runs 17 residues. Germline V CDR1 and CDR2: KGHSH, LQKENI. The V gene end was trimmed by 1 base and the J gene end by 1 base; junction bases not matched to a gene: 4. The CDR3 spells CASSPLTGGLNTGELFF. CDR3 DNA sequence: TGTGCCAGCTCACCACTAACAGGGGGCCTGAACACCGGGGAGCTGTTTTTT.

The chain links TRBV5-6 to TRBJ2-5, with 7 bases that match TRBD1. Unmatched junction bases numbered 10, after V lost 4 bases and J lost 7 bases. Looked up from germline, CDR1 is SGHDT and CDR2 is YYEEEE. The CDR3 covers 14 residues. The CDR3 sequence: CASSKGAARGTQYF. The CDR3 bases are TGTGCCAGCAGCAAGGGGGCTGCGAGGGGGACCCAGTACTTC.

The chain uses TRBV19 and TRBJ2-3; 10 bases are shared with TRBD2. Germline V CDR1 and CDR2: LNHDA, SQIVND (reference sequence). The CDR3 totals 17 residues. J gave up 6 bases and V 6 bases, and 15 bases lay outside the gene matches. The CDR3 sequence is CASSPAASSGRMDTQYF. The CDR3 bases are TGTGCCAGTAGCCCCGCCGCCTCTAGCGGGAGAATGGATACGCAGTATTTT.

J is TRBJ1-5 and V is TRBV5-6, with D possibly TRBD1 on 5 matching bases. This CDR3 has 16 residues. Germline V lookup: CDR1 SGHDT, CDR2 YYEEEE. Trimming took off 4 bases at V and 0 bases at J, with 14 bases between the two ends. CDR3 in DNA: TGTGCCAGCAGCGGGGGGGGTCCCACTAGCAATCAGCCCCAGCATTTT. It translates to CASSGGGPTSNQPQHF.

This rearrangement joins TRBV15 to TRBJ1-4; TRBD1 is a possible D gene (6 bases). Germline CDR1 LNHNV, CDR2 YYDKDF (reference sequence). Trimming removed 5 bases from V and 7 bases from J, with 11 bases in between. The CDR3 contains 13 residues. CDR3 in DNA: TGTGCCACCAGCGTCCCAGGGGTTGAAAAACTGTTTTTT. Amino acid sequence: CATSVPGVEKLFF. Full variable domain (missing parts from reference TRBV15 and TRBJ1-4): DAMVIQNPRYQVTQFGKPVTLSCSQTLNHNVMYWYQQKSSQAPKLLFHYYDKDFNNEADTPDNFQSRRPNTSFCFLDIRSPGLGDTAMYLCATSVPGVEKLFFGSGTQLSVL.